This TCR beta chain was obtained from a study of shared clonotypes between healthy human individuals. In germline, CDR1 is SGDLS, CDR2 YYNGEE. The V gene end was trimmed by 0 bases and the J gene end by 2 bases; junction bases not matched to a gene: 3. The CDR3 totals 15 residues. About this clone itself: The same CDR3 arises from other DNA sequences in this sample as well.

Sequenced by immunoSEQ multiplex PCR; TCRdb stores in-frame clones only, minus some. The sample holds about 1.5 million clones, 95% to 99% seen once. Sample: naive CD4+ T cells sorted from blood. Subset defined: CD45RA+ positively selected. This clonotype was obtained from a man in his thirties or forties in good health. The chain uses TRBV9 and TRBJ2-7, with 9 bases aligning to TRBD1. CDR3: CASSVGQGGTYEQYF. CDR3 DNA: TGTGCCAGCAGCGTAGGACAGGGGGGAACCTACGAGCAGTACTTC.